Listed here are 29 T cell receptor beta chains from one sample, sequenced in a study of cytomegalovirus exposure and HLA in healthy donors. In the PCR, 60 Vbeta and 13 Jbeta primers were used. Sequencing used immunoSEQ multiplex PCR; TCRdb keeps in-frame clones, though not all of them. The sample consists of under 200,000 clones, 70% to 90% of them appearing once. The sample comprised PBMCs. Receptor source: a woman aged 45-60 years in good health and CMV-seronegative.

This clone was counted between two and nine times. Other DNA sequences in this specimen translate into the identical CDR3. The rearrangement joins TRBV18 to TRBJ1-2; the match to TRBD1 covers 9 bases. Trimming took 3 bases from V and 4 from J; bases not matched to a gene: 3. The V gene's germline CDR1 is KGHSH and CDR2 LQKENI. The CDR3 totals 14 residues. The CDR3 sequence: CASSPGQGLYGYTF. In DNA form, the CDR3 reads TGTGCCAGCTCACCGGGACAGGGACTCTATGGCTACACCTTC.

This clone was counted a few times. The chain joins TRBV28 to TRBJ2-5; 7 bases are shared with TRBD1. TRBJ2-7 matches the DNA end more closely, so the J call is doubtful. The CDR3 runs 12 residues. The germline V gene encodes CDR1 MDHEN and CDR2 SYDVKM. The CDR3 DNA is TGTGCCAGCAGCCGGGACAGCTACGAGCAGTACTTC. Encoded protein: CASSRDSYEQYF.

The chain is built from TRBV2 and TRBJ2-7; D not resolved. Looked up from germline, CDR1 is SNHLY and CDR2 is FYNNEI. This CDR3 region has 11 residues. Trimming pared 6 bases from V and 0 bases from J, leaving 3 bases between. The DNA for the CDR3 is TGTGCCAGCAGCAGCTCCTACGAGCAGTACTTC. It translates to CASSSSYEQYF.

This rearrangement joins TRBV19 to TRBJ2-7; 8 bases match TRBD2. V shed 1 base and J 2 bases; nucleotides not matched to a gene: 4. The CDR3 contains 15 residues. The germline V gene has CDR1 LNHDA and CDR2 SQIVND (reference sequence). DNA of the CDR3: TGTGCCAGTAGTATAGGGAGCGGGAGCACCTACGAGCAGTACTTC. This encodes CASSIGSGSTYEQYF.

The chain is built from TRBV18 and TRBJ1-3, with TRBD1 matching 10 bases. J lost 1 base, V lost 5 bases, and 5 bases had no gene match. The germline V gene has CDR1 KGHSH and CDR2 LQKENI. The CDR3 is 16 residues long. CDR3 protein: CASSRDRGGSGNTIYF. CDR3 in DNA: TGTGCCAGCTCAAGGGACAGGGGCGGTTCTGGAAACACCATATATTTT.

The rearrangement links TRBV5-6 to TRBJ2-1, with D tentatively TRBD2 (5 bases). V was trimmed by 0 bases and J by 5 bases, leaving 15 bases between them. The CDR3 length is 16 residues. Germline V gene sequence: CDR1 SGHDT, CDR2 YYEEEE. For the CDR3, the DNA is TGTGCCAGCAGCTTGGATGTGGGAGCCCTCCACAATGAGCAGTTCTTC. Translating it yields CASSLDVGALHNEQFF.

The chain combines TRBV7-8 with TRBJ2-3, with 7 nucleotides matching TRBD2. The germline gives CDR1 SGHVS, CDR2 FQNEAQ. Trimming cost V 5 bases and J 2 bases; bases outside gene matches: 10. CDR3 length: 16 amino acids. This CDR3 is CASSPLSGSNTDTQYF. In DNA form, the CDR3 reads TGTGCCAGCAGCCCCCTTAGCGGGTCTAACACAGATACGCAGTATTTT.

The chain joins TRBV6-6 to TRBJ1-2; D not resolved. The germline V gene encodes CDR1 MNHNY and CDR2 SVGAGI (reference sequence). There are 13 residues in the CDR3. Between the trimmed V and J ends, which lost 5 bases and 4 bases, there was a span of 11 bases. The CDR3 region has the DNA TGTGCCAGCAGTCCCGACAAAGTCTATGGCTACACCTTC. This codes for CASSPDKVYGYTF.

The count of this clone is one. The rearrangement joins TRBV5-1 to TRBJ1-4; possible D gene TRBD1, 6 bases. The CDR3 consists of 16 residues. With 0 bases removed from V and 7 bases from J, the gap between germline ends came to 16 bases. Per the germline V gene, CDR1 is SGHRS and CDR2 is YFSETQ. CDR3 sequence: CASSLDPTGSGEKLFF. The DNA for the CDR3 is TGCGCCAGCAGCTTGGACCCTACAGGGTCTGGTGAAAAACTGTTTTTT.

This clone was recorded only once. The V gene is TRBV5-6, the J gene TRBJ2-2; 7 bases fit TRBD2. Trimming took 0 bases from V and 5 from J; bases not matched to a gene: 1. The germline CDR1 and CDR2 sequences are SGHDT and YYEEEE. The CDR3 spans 14 residues. Here the CDR3 DNA reads TGTGCCAGCAGCTTGGCACTAGCGACCGGGGAGCTGTTTTTT. As protein: CASSLALATGELFF. Complete variable domain (other parts from reference TRBV5-6 and TRBJ2-2): DAGVTQSPTHLIKTRGQQVTLRCSPKSGHDTVSWYQQALGQGPQFIFQYYEEEERQRGNFPDRFSGHQFPNYSSELNVNALLLGDSALYLCASSLALATGELFFGEGSRLTVL.

This clone was detected only once. The chain links TRBV13 to TRBJ2-7; 8 bases agree with TRBD1. J was trimmed by 0 bases and V by 0 bases; bases with no gene match: 1. This CDR3 region has 15 residues. Germline CDR1 is PRHDT and CDR2 is FYEKMQ (reference sequence). CDR3 in DNA: TGTGCCAGCAGCTTAGGCCAGGGGGCCTCCTACGAGCAGTACTTC. Protein product: CASSLGQGASYEQYF.

The CDR3 sequence: CASEGGLGCSYNEQFF. The CDR3 DNA sequence: TGTGCCAGCGAGGGCGGACTAGGCTGCTCCTACAATGAGCAGTTCTTC. The chain joins TRBV21-1 to TRBJ2-1; the table's D call, TRBD2, has no DNA check behind it. TRBV21-1 is an annotated pseudogene. The length of the CDR3 is 16 residues.

The CDR3 loop reads CASSQDRVGNQPQHF. The CDR3 DNA follows: TGTGCCAGCAGCCAAGACAGGGTGGGCAATCAGCCCCAGCATTTT. This chain links TRBV7-9 with TRBJ1-5; 7 nucleotides match TRBD1. With V trimmed by 5 bases and J by 2 bases, 6 bases remained unmatched. In germline, CDR1 is SEHNR, CDR2 FQNEAQ (reference sequence). The CDR3 contains 15 residues.

V gene TRBV6-5 combines with J gene TRBJ1-4; D perhaps matches TRBD1 (5 bases). V was cut by 4 bases and J by 8 bases, with 17 bases left in between. The length of the CDR3 is 15 residues. Germline CDR1 is MNHEY and CDR2 is SVGAGI. The CDR3 sequence: CASSLRGAGEEKLFF. In DNA form, the CDR3 reads TGTGCCAGCAGTTTGCGGGGCGCGGGGGAAGAAAAACTGTTTTTT.

The J gene is TRBJ2-1, the V gene TRBV14; D may be TRBD1 (6 bases). This CDR3 contains 17 residues. Germline assignment: CDR1 SGHDN and CDR2 FVKESK. V was clipped by 0 bases and J by 2 bases, with 14 bases between them. The CDR3 nucleotides are TGTGCCAGCAGCCAAGAGAGTATCAGGGGTCCCTACAATGAGCAGTTCTTC. Amino acid sequence: CASSQESIRGPYNEQFF.

The rearrangement uses TRBV14 and TRBJ1-6; D remains unclear. The CDR3 length is 15 residues. The V end was cut by 0 bases, the J end by 10 bases, with 13 bases between. In germline, CDR1 is SGHDN, CDR2 FVKESK. CDR3 bases: TGTGCCAGCAGCCAAGAAGGAGGGAGTACCTCACCCCTCCACTTT. As protein: CASSQEGGSTSPLHF.

The rearrangement links TRBV28 to TRBJ1-4; weak D call: TRBD1 (5 bases). CDR3 length: 15 amino acids. Between the trimmed V and J ends, which lost 2 bases and 5 bases, there was a span of 12 bases. The germline V gene encodes CDR1 MDHEN and CDR2 SYDVKM. The CDR3 sequence: CASSLVSRANEKLFF. The CDR3 DNA is TGTGCCAGCAGTTTAGTTAGCAGGGCAAATGAAAAACTGTTTTTT.

The V and J genes are TRBV11-2 and TRBJ2-5; D perhaps matches TRBD2 (5 bases). The J call may be incorrect, as the DNA end agrees better with TRBJ2-7. Germline CDR1 and CDR2: SGHAT and FQNNGV. This CDR3 comprises 14 residues. As DNA, the CDR3 is TGTGCCAGCAGCTCAGACGCCGCGGGCTACGAGCAGTACTTC. Its translation: CASSSDAAGYEQYF.

The chain joins TRBV11-3 to TRBJ2-1; 10 bases align to TRBD2. The junction had 2 bases not matched to a gene; V was cut back by 2 bases and J by 7 bases. The CDR3 length is 14 residues. CDR1 and CDR2 from the germline V gene are SGHNT and YENEEA. As DNA, the CDR3 is TGTGCCAGCAGCTTACTAGCGGGAGTGAATGAGCAGTTCTTC. The encoded protein is CASSLLAGVNEQFF.

The chain combines TRBV27 with TRBJ2-1; 7 bases are shared with TRBD2. Germline loops: CDR1 MNHEY, CDR2 SMNVEV (reference sequence). This CDR3 has 17 amino acids. The ends lost 0 bases at V and 3 bases at J; junction bases unmatched: 8. In DNA form, the CDR3 reads TGTGCCAGCAGTTTATCGTCGGCGGGAGCAGTCTACAATGAGCAGTTCTTC. Its protein product is CASSLSSAGAVYNEQFF.

Details on this clone: Other DNA sequences in the same sample also yield this CDR3. The chain couples TRBV19 to TRBJ1-5; 10 bases are a match to TRBD1. The germline V gene has CDR1 LNHDA and CDR2 SQIVND (reference sequence). The CDR3 has 14 amino acids. V trimming: 3 bases; J trimming: 6 bases; junction bases outside the gene matches: 2. In DNA, the CDR3 is TGTGCCAGTAGTATCGGGACAGGGGCTCAGCCCCAGCATTTT. The encoded protein is CASSIGTGAQPQHF. Variable domain in full (rest from reference TRBV19 and TRBJ1-5): DGGITQSPKYLFRKEGQNVTLSCEQNLNHDAMYWYRQDPGQGLRLIYYSQIVNDFQKGDIAEGYSVSREKKESFPLTVTSAQKNPTAFYLCASSIGTGAQPQHFGDGTRLSIL.

V gene TRBV5-1 combines with J gene TRBJ2-1, with D maybe TRBD2 (5 bases). The germline V and J ends were trimmed by 2 bases and 8 bases, with 17 bases remaining between them. There are 15 residues in the CDR3. From germline, CDR1 is SGHRS and CDR2 YFSETQ. CDR3 protein: CASSFAGLSWDEQFF. In DNA, the CDR3 is TGCGCCAGCAGCTTCGCTGGACTTTCTTGGGATGAGCAGTTCTTC.

This chain joins TRBV5-1 and TRBJ1-3, with D possibly matching TRBD1 (6 bases). Per the germline V gene, CDR1 is SGHRS and CDR2 is YFSETQ. The CDR3 spans 14 residues. V lost 0 bases and J lost 5, with 9 bases in between. CDR3 region: CASSLGGQRNTIYF. CDR3 bases: TGCGCCAGCAGCTTGGGGGGGCAACGAAACACCATATATTTT.

CDR3 DNA: TGCGCCAGCAGCCAAGTAGTGAATCAGCCCCAGCATTTT. Translating it yields CASSQVVNQPQHF. This rearrangement joins TRBV4-1 to TRBJ1-5, with unresolved D. The CDR3 length is 13 residues. Trimming cost V 1 base and J 4 bases, with 5 bases left between them. Germline V gene lookup returns CDR1 MGHRA and CDR2 YSYEKL.

The chain couples TRBV2 to TRBJ1-1, with D uncertain. The germline gives CDR1 SNHLY, CDR2 FYNNEI. The CDR3 consists of 13 residues. V gave up 3 bases and J gave up 2 bases, with 7 bases separating them. CDR3 bases: TGTGCCAGCAGTGAGAACAGCAACACTGAAGCTTTCTTT. It is translated as CASSENSNTEAFF.

This clone has just one count. CDR3 in DNA: TGTGCCAGCAGTTTTGGGTCGTTGAGGAACTATGGCTACACCTTC. Protein sequence: CASSFGSLRNYGYTF. The chain uses TRBV27 and TRBJ1-2, with D unresolved. The CDR3 length is 15 residues. The germline V and J ends were trimmed by 3 bases and 2 bases, with 13 bases remaining between them. In germline, CDR1 is MNHEY, CDR2 SMNVEV (reference sequence).

This clone came up once. The CDR3 region has the DNA TGTGCCAGCAGCTTAGAGGGGTTCACTGAAGCTTTCTTT. Protein product: CASSLEGFTEAFF. The chain is built from TRBV7-2 and TRBJ1-1, with D possibly TRBD1 on 5 matching bases. Trimming took off 1 base at V and 4 bases at J, with 7 bases between the two ends. This CDR3 contains 13 residues. The germline V gene encodes CDR1 SGHTA and CDR2 FQGNSA.

V is TRBV30 and J is TRBJ2-2; D perhaps matches TRBD2 (5 bases). The CDR3 extends over 13 amino acids. Trimming took off 0 bases at V and 4 bases at J, with 6 bases between the two ends. The germline V gene encodes CDR1 GTSNPN and CDR2 SVGIG (reference sequence). The chain's CDR3 is CAWSVGVTGELFF. Written as DNA, the CDR3 is TGTGCCTGGAGTGTCGGGGTCACCGGGGAGCTGTTTTTT.

V and J are TRBV27 and TRBJ2-6; tentative D call: TRBD2 (5 bases). The germline V and J ends were trimmed by 6 bases and 0 bases, with 18 bases remaining between them. CDR1 MNHEY and CDR2 SMNVEV come from the germline V gene (reference sequence). This CDR3 has 18 amino acids. The CDR3 loop is CASSPFSPRVSGANVLTF. The CDR3 DNA is TGTGCCAGCAGCCCTTTTTCCCCGAGGGTCTCTGGGGCCAACGTCCTGACTTTC.